This T cell receptor (beta chain) was sequenced for a study of T cell responses to AZD1222 COVID-19 vaccine. The study, taken as a whole, reports: At study baseline, merely over 5 AZD1222 recipients were seropositive. Compared with day 0, the breadth and depth of the Spike-specific TCR repertoire rose significantly after two doses of AZD1222. As reported, nearly half of all spike-specific TCRs target variant regions that are unmutated. Clonal diversity was possibly underestimated, and white British individuals and females predominated among donors.

The CDR3 is made up of 14 amino acids. Trimming pared 7 bases from V and 0 bases from J, leaving 12 bases between. Per the germline V gene, CDR1 is MDHEN and CDR2 is SYDVKM. Clones were read by immunoSEQ multiplex PCR, and TCRdb kept only the in-frame ones, dropping some. This table holds 150,000 to 190,000 clones, around 85% found once. This clone has only one observation. Antigen unknown. This clonotype originated in an adult who had recovered from COVID-19. The sequencing here drew on peripheral blood, taken after recovery from COVID-19. The chain is built from TRBV28 and TRBJ1-1; no definite D call. DNA for the CDR3: TGTGCCAGCACCCCGAGGCAGTTGAACACTGAAGCTTTCTTT. This gives the protein CASTPRQLNTEAFF.